The rows below give T cell receptor beta chains drawn from one sample of a study of T cells after yellow fever vaccination. TCRdb fed the 5' RACE reads into MiXCR, producing one record per CDR3 protein. The sample yields approximately 260,000 distinct CDR3 sequences, over 10% seen once. Sequenced here: CD4+ T cells sorted from PBMCs, sampled 45 days after the yellow fever booster vaccination. The receptors here all came from a man aged 25 to 40 who received the YFV17D yellow fever vaccine. Each CDR3 is given with its conserved first and last residue. A D gene is named only where the DNA matches it firmly. Clone size is stated in some rows and not others, as once, few, many or a class when expanded.

V gene	J gene	D gene	clone size	CDR3 DNA	CDR3 protein
TRBV20-1	TRBJ2-7	NA	many	TGCAGTGCTAGCGGGAGCTTCGAGCAGTACTTC	CSASGSFEQYF
TRBV20-1	TRBJ2-3	TRBD2	NA	TGCAGTGCTAGAGATTCGACTAGCGGGAGCACAGATACGCAGTATTTT	CSARDSTSGSTDTQYF
TRBV11-2	TRBJ2-1	NA	few	TGTGCCAGCAGCTTAGTGGGCCTTAATGAGCAGTTCTTC	CASSLVGLNEQFF
TRBV7-6	TRBJ2-5	TRBD1	NA	TGTGCCAGCAGCCTAACACCGGGACAGGGGGCTGGAGAGACCCAGTACTTC	CASSLTPGQGAGETQYF
TRBV20-1	TRBJ1-2	NA	few	TGCAGTGCTAGCAGGGAGTACTATGGCTACACCTTC	CSASREYYGYTF
TRBV30	TRBJ1-5	TRBD1	few	TGTGCCTGGGATACAGGGGTTAGCAATCAGCCCCAGCATTTT	CAWDTGVSNQPQHF
TRBV12-3/TRBV12-4	TRBJ2-7	TRBD1	NA	TGTGCCAGCAGCCTTTGGGACAGGGCCCACGAGCAGTACTTC	CASSLWDRAHEQYF
TRBV5-4	TRBJ2-1	NA	once	TGTGCCAGCAGCTATCGGACTGGACAACACAATGAGCAGTTCTTC	CASSYRTGQHNEQFF
TRBV12-3/TRBV12-4	TRBJ2-1	TRBD2	NA	TGTGCCAGCAGTCAGACTAGCGCCTACAATGAGCAGTTCTTC	CASSQTSAYNEQFF
TRBV18	TRBJ2-7	NA	NA	TGTGCCAGCTCACCAGGTTCTGATATGGGCGAGCAGTACTTC	CASSPGSDMGEQYF
TRBV20-1	TRBJ2-2	TRBD1	many	TGCAGTGCTAGGGACAGGGCGAACACCGGGGAGCTGTTTTTT	CSARDRANTGELFF
TRBV29-1	TRBJ1-4	TRBD1	NA	TGCAGCGTGGTACAGGGGGCGAGTTCTTCGGTGTTTTTT	CSVVQGASSSVFF
TRBV5-6	TRBJ2-7	TRBD2	few	TGTGCCAGCAGCTTTAGCGGGAGTAACTACGAGCAGTACTTC	CASSFSGSNYEQYF
TRBV12-3/TRBV12-4	TRBJ2-3	TRBD2	few	TGTGCCAGCAGTCGCGGGAGGGGGTTTCTTACAGATACGCAGTATTTT	CASSRGRGFLTDTQYF
TRBV7-2	TRBJ2-7	NA	few	TGTGCCAGCAGCTTAGATAAGGTCTACGAGCAGTACTTC	CASSLDKVYEQYF
TRBV20-1	TRBJ2-3	NA	few	TGCAGTGCTAGAGAAATTGTACGCGATACGCAGTATTTT	CSAREIVRDTQYF
TRBV23-1	TRBJ2-7	NA	NA	TGCGCCAGCAGTCACATGCGCTACGAGCAGTACTTC	CASSHMRYEQYF
TRBV11-2	TRBJ2-7	TRBD2	few	TGTGCCAGCAGCTTAGTTCCAGGGGGGGACCGACTAGCGGGATCCTACGAGCAGTACTTC	CASSLVPGGDRLAGSYEQYF
TRBV20-1	TRBJ2-1	NA	NA	TGCAGTGCTAGAGTTCTGGAAGAGGAGCAGTTCTTC	CSARVLEEEQFF
TRBV18	TRBJ2-7	NA	NA	TGTGCCAGCTCACCTCGAGGTGGGGACGAGCAGTACTTC	CASSPRGGDEQYF
TRBV12-3/TRBV12-4	TRBJ1-6	NA	NA	TGTGCCAGCAGCCAACAGGGACGGTATTCACCCCTCCACTTT	CASSQQGRYSPLHF
TRBV11-2	TRBJ2-2	NA	NA	TGTGCCAGCAGCTTATATCAGGGCGGGGAGCTGTTTTTT	CASSLYQGGELFF
TRBV5-4	TRBJ1-1	NA	few	TGTGCCAGCAGCGCAAACAGGGCTAACACTGAAGCTTTCTTT	CASSANRANTEAFF
TRBV2	TRBJ1-6	NA	NA	TGTGCCAGCCTGCGTCAAAAAACCGATAATTCACCCCTCCACTTT	CASLRQKTDNSPLHF
TRBV20-1	TRBJ2-5	TRBD2	few	TGCAGTGCTAGCCGGGGACTACAAGAGACCCAGTACTTC	CSASRGLQETQYF
TRBV27	TRBJ2-1	NA	many	TGTGCCAGCAGGCGGGACTCCTACAATGAGCAGTTCTTC	CASRRDSYNEQFF